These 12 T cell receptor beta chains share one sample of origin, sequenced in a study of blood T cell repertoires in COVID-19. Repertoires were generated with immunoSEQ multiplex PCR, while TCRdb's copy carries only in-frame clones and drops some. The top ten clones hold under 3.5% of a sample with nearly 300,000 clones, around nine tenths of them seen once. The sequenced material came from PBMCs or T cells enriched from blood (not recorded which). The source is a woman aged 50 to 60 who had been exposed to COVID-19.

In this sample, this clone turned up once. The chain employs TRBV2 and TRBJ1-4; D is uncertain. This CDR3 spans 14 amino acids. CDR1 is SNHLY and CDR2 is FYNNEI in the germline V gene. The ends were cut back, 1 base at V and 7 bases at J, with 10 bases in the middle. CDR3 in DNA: TGTGCCAGCAGTGAAGGTGCACTAGGTGAAAAACTGTTTTTT. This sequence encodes CASSEGALGEKLFF. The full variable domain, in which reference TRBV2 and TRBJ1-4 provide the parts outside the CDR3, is EPEVTQTPSHQVTQMGQEVILRCVPISNHLYFYWYRQILGQKVEFLVSFYNNEISEKSEIFDDQFSVERPDGSNFTLKIRSTKLEDSAMYFCASSEGALGEKLFFGSGTQLSVL.

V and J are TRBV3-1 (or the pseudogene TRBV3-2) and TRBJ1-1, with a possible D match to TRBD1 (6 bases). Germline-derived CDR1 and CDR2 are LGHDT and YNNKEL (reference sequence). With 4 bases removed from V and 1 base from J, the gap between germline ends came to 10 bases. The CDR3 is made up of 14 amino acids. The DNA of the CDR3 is TGTGCCAGCAGCCCGGGACACCCGAACACTGAAGCTTTCTTT. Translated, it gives CASSPGHPNTEAFF.

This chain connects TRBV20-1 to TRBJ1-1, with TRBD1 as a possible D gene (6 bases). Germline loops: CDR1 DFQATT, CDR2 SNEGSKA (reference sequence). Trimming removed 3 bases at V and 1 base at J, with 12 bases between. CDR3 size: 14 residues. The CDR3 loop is CSASPQGPNTEAFF. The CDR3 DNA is TGCAGTGCTAGTCCACAGGGACCGAACACTGAAGCTTTCTTT.

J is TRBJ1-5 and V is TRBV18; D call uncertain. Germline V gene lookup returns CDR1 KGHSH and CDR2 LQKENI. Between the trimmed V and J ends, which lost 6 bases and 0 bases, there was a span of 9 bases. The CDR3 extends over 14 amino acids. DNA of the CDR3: TGTGCCAGCTCTGGGGAGCATAGCAATCAGCCCCAGCATTTT. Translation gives CASSGEHSNQPQHF.

Here the CDR3 DNA reads TGTGCCAGTAGTATACTGGGGCTAGGCAATCAGCCCCAGCATTTT. Translating it yields CASSILGLGNQPQHF. The V call is TRBV19, the J call TRBJ1-5; D is perhaps TRBD1 (5 bases). Per germline, CDR1 LNHDA and CDR2 SQIVND (reference sequence). V lost 2 bases and J lost 2, with 10 bases in between. The CDR3 is 15 amino acids.

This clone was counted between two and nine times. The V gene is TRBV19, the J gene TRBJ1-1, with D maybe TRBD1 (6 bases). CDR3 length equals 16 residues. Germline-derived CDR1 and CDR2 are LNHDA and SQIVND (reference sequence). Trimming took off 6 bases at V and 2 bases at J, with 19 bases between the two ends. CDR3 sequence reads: CASRLYTGQKNTEAFF. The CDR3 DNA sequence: TGTGCCAGTAGATTATATACTGGACAGAAAAACACTGAAGCTTTCTTT.

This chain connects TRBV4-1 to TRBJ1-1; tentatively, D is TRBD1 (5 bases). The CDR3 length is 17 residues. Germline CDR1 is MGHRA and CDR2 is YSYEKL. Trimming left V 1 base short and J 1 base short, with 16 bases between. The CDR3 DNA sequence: TGCGCCAGCAGCCAAGTTCAGGGTGGGGTTGGGAACACTGAAGCTTTCTTT. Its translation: CASSQVQGGVGNTEAFF.

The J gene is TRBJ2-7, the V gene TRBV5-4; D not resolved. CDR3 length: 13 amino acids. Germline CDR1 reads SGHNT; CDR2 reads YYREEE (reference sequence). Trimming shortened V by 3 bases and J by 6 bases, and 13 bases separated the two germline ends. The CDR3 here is CASSWAGMFEQYF. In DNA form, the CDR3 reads TGTGCCAGCAGCTGGGCAGGAATGTTCGAGCAGTACTTC.

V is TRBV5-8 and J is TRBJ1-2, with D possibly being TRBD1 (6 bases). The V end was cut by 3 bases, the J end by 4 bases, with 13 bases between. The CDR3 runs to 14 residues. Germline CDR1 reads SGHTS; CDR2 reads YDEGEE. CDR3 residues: CASSSTGQIYGYTF. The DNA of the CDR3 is TGTGCCAGCAGCTCTACCGGACAGATCTATGGCTACACCTTC.

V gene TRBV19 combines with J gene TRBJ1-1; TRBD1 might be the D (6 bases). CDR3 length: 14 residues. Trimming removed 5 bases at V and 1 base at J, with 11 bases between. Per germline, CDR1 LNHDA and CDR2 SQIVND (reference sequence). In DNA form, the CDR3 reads TGTGCCAGTAGTGCGGACAGCTGGAACACTGAAGCTTTCTTT. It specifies CASSADSWNTEAFF.

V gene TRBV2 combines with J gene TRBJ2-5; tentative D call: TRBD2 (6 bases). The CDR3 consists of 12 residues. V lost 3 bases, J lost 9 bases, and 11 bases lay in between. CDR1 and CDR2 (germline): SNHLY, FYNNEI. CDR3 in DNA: TGTGCCAGCAGTGATTGGAGGGAGGCCCAGTACTTC. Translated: CASSDWREAQYF.

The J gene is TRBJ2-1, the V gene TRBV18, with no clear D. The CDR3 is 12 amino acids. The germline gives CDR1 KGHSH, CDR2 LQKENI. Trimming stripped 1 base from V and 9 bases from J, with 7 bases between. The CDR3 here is CASSPHIFEQFF. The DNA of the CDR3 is TGTGCCAGCTCACCACATATCTTTGAGCAGTTCTTC.